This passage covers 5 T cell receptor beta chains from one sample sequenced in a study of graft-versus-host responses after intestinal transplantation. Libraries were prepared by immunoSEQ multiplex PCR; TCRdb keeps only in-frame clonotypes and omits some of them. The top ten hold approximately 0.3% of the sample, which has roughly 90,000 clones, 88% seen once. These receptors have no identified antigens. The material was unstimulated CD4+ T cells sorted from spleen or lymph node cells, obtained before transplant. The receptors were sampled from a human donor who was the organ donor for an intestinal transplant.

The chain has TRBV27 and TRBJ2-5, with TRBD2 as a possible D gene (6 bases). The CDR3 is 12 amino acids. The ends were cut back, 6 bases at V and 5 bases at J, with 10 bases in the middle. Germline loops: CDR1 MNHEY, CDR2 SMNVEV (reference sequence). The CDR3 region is CASRSGVETQYF. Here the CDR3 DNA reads TGTGCCAGCAGGTCGGGGGTCGAGACCCAGTACTTC.

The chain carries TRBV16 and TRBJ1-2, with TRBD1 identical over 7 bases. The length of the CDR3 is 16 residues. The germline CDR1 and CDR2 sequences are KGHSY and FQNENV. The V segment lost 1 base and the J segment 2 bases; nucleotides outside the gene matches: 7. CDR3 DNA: TGTGCCAGCAGCCAATATGGGGACAGCCTGAACTATGGCTACACCTTC. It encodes CASSQYGDSLNYGYTF. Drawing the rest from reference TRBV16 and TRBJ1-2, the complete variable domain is GEEVAQTPKHLVRGEGQKAKLYCAPIKGHSYVFWYQQVLKNEFKFLISFQNENVFDETGMPKERFSAKCLPNSPCSLEIQATKLEDSAVYFCASSQYGDSLNYGYTFGSGTRLTVV.

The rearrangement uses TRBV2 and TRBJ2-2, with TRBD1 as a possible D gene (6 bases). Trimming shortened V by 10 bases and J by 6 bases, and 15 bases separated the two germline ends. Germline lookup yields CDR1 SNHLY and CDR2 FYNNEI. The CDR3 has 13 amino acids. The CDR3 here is CATQGNRAGELFF. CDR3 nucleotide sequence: TGTGCCACCCAGGGGAATAGGGCCGGGGAGCTGTTTTTT.

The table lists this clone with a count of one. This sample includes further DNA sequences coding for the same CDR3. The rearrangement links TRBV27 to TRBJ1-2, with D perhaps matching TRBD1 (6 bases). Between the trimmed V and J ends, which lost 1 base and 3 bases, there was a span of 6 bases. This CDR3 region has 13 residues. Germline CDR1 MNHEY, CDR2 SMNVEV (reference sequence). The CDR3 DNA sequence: TGTGCCAGCAGTTTATACAGGGACTATGGCTACACCTTC. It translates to CASSLYRDYGYTF.

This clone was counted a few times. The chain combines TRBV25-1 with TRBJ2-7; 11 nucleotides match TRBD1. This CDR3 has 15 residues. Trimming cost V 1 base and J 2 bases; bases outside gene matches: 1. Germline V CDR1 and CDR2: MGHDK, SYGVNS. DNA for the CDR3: TGTGCCAGCAGTGAATGGGGACAGGGGGCCTACGAGCAGTACTTC. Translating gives CASSEWGQGAYEQYF.